The T cell receptor beta chain under discussion was sequenced for a study of cytomegalovirus exposure and HLA in healthy donors. At the level of the study: The same platform as the roughly 630 first-cohort repertoires was used for the 95 to 150 validation repertoires, a later analysis reported.

On this clone itself: As yet, its antigen is unknown.

The assay was immunoSEQ multiplex PCR, and TCRdb's table has in-frame clones only and misses some. The table records some 160,000 clones, 85% to 90% of them present only once. Germline V gives CDR1 MDHEN, CDR2 SYDVKM. The CDR3 totals 16 residues. J lost 4 bases, V lost 0 bases, and 5 bases had no gene match. General study points: A few CMV-associated chains were confirmed in vitro to be specific for CMV antigens. Reported results showed that the classifier diagnosed cytomegalovirus status with high specificity and sensitivity. The investigators catalogued some 150 TCR beta chains as cytomegalovirus-associated.

The receptor comes from a man aged 18 to 30 in good health and CMV-seronegative. The source material was PBMCs. The chain joins TRBV28 to TRBJ2-7; 11 bases are shared with TRBD2. In DNA form, the CDR3 reads TGTGCCAGCAGTTTATGGGGGACTAGCGGTACATACGAGCAGTACTTC. It encodes CASSLWGTSGTYEQYF.